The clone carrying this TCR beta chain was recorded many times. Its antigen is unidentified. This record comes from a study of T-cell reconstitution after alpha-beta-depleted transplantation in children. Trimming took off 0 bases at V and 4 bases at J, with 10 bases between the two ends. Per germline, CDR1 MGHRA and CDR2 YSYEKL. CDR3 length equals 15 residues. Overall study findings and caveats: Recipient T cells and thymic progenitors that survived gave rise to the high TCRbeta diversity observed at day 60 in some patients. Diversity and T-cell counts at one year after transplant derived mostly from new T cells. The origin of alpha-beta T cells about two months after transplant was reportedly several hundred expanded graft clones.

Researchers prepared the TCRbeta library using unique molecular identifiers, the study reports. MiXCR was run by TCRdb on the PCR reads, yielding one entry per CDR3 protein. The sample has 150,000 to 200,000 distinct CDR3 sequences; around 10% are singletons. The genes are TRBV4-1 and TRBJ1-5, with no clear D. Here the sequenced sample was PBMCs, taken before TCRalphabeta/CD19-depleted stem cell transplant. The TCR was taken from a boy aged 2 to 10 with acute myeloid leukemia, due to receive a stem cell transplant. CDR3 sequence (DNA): TGCGCCAGCAGCCAAGAGCAGAACCCGAATCAGCCCCAGCATTTT. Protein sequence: CASSQEQNPNQPQHF.